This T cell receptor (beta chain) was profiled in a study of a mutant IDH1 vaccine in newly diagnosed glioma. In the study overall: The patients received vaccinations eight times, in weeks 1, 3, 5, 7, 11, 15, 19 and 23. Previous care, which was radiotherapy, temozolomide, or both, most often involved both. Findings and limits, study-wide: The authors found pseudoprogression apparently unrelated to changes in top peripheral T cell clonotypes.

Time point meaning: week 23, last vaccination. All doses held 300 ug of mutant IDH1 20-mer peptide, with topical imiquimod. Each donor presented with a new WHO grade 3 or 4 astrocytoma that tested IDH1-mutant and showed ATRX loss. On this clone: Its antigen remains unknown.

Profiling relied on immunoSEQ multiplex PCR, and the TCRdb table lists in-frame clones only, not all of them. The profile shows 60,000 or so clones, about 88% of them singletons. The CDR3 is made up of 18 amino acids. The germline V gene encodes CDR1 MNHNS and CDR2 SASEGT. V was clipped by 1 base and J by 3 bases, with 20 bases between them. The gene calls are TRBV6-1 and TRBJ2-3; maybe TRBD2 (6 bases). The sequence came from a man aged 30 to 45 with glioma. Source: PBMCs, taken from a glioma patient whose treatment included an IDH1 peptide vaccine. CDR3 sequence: CASSEVFRILAKTDTQYF. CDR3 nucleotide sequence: TGTGCCAGCAGTGAAGTCTTCCGAATACTAGCTAAGACAGATACGCAGTATTTT.